Sequencing of this T cell receptor (beta chain) was carried out in a study of T cell responses to AZD1222 COVID-19 vaccine. About this clone itself: Its antigen is not identified.

Study-wide points: The donor cohort was predominantly white British with a female majority, and clonal diversity may have been underestimated. Only 5 or 6 AZD1222 recipients tested seropositive at baseline.

Using immunoSEQ multiplex PCR, the repertoire was profiled, and TCRdb retains in-frame clones only, with some absent. The sample consists of 75,000 to 80,000 clones, under 90% of them appearing once. Germline V gene data show CDR1 as SGHRS and CDR2 as YFSETQ. The length of the CDR3 is 16 residues. With V trimmed by 4 bases and J by 4 bases, 9 bases remained unmatched. The sample here was peripheral blood, taken 28 days after the second AZD1222 dose. The TCR sequence derives from an adult who received the AZD1222 COVID-19 vaccine. This rearrangement joins TRBV5-1 to TRBJ2-5, with 11 bases aligning to TRBD1. The CDR3 nucleotides are TGCGCCAGCAGCAACGGACAGGGGGCAGTGGGAGAGACCCAGTACTTC. Translating gives CASSNGQGAVGETQYF.